The 10 T cell receptor beta chains below were found in one sample sequenced in a study of blood T cell repertoires in COVID-19. TCRdb's copy holds only in-frame clones and misses some; the assay was immunoSEQ multiplex PCR. The table has 380,000 or so clones, approximately 87% seen once. Material: PBMCs or T cells enriched from blood (not recorded which). These receptors were taken from a man younger than 40 who had recovered from COVID-19.

This clone was observed a few times. The V gene is TRBV7-6, the J gene TRBJ2-1, with TRBD2 matching over 11 bases. V trimming: 10 bases; J trimming: 7 bases; junction bases outside the gene matches: 6. From germline, CDR1 is SGHVS and CDR2 FNYEAQ. This CDR3 is 13 amino acids long. CDR3 loop: CATSIAGGNEQFF. The CDR3 DNA reads as TGTGCCACTTCGATAGCGGGGGGGAATGAGCAGTTCTTC.

V and J are TRBV5-1 and TRBJ2-4; 8 positions match TRBD1. CDR1 and CDR2 from the germline V gene are SGHRS and YFSETQ. CDR3 length: 15 residues. The ends lost 4 bases at V and 1 base at J; junction bases unmatched: 4. CDR3 amino acids: CASSGGQGAKNIQYF. For the CDR3, the DNA is TGCGCCAGCAGCGGTGGACAGGGCGCCAAAAACATTCAGTACTTC.

Only one count was recorded for this clone. The chain carries TRBV12-5 and TRBJ2-5; a weak D match, TRBD1 (6 bases). Trimming removed 3 bases from V and 5 bases from J, with 13 bases in between. The germline gives CDR1 LGHNT, CDR2 FRNRAP. The CDR3 runs to 14 residues. The CDR3 DNA is TGTGCTAGTGGTTTCAGGGGCAACACGGAGACCCAGTACTTC. The encoded protein is CASGFRGNTETQYF.

This rearrangement joins TRBV10-3 to TRBJ1-2; 10 bases map to TRBD1. V trimming: 2 bases; J trimming: 8 bases; junction bases outside the gene matches: 8. The germline V gene encodes CDR1 ENHRY and CDR2 SYGVKD. This CDR3 region has 15 residues. CDR3 sequence (DNA): TGTGCCATCAGTGAGAGGGACAGGGGTATAGAAGGCTACACCTTC. Translated, it gives CAISERDRGIEGYTF.

The gene calls are TRBV10-2 and TRBJ2-3, with 12 positions matching TRBD2. The germline V gene encodes CDR1 WSHSY and CDR2 SAAADI. V shed 7 bases, J shed 5 bases, and the junction held 7 bases outside the gene matches. The CDR3 runs 15 residues. The CDR3 DNA reads as TGCGCCAGCAACCCTAGCGGGGGGGCGGGAGATACGCAGTATTTT. Its protein is CASNPSGGAGDTQYF.

The chain combines TRBV7-8 with TRBJ2-5; 8 bases fit TRBD2. This CDR3 is built from 15 residues. V was clipped by 5 bases and J by 3 bases; unmatched bases: 8. Germline CDR1 and CDR2: SGHVS and FQNEAQ. The CDR3 region has the DNA TGTGCCAGCAGCGCGGGGGGTGGTCTTAAAGAGACCCAGTACTTC. This gives the protein CASSAGGGLKETQYF.

The rearrangement links TRBV29-1 to TRBJ1-1, with D unclear. V was shortened by 3 bases and J by 0 bases, with 8 bases between the two germline ends. The CDR3 totals 13 residues. CDR1 and CDR2 from the germline V gene are SQVTM and ANQGSEA. This chain's CDR3 is CSVENGVNTEAFF. CDR3 DNA: TGCAGCGTTGAGAACGGAGTGAACACTGAAGCTTTCTTT.

The chain is built from TRBV5-5 and TRBJ1-1; TRBD1 aligns across 8 bases. This CDR3 region has 14 residues. Germline assignment: CDR1 SGHKS and CDR2 YYEKEE (reference sequence). J lost 5 bases, V lost 4 bases, and 7 bases had no gene match. CDR3 nucleotide sequence: TGTGCCAGCAGCCTAGGACAGGGTCGGACTGAAGCTTTCTTT. Translating it yields CASSLGQGRTEAFF.

The gene calls are TRBV11-3 and TRBJ1-1; 9 bases fit TRBD1. The trim removed 5 bases at V and 2 bases at J, leaving 9 bases unmatched. Germline V gene lookup returns CDR1 SGHNT and CDR2 YENEEA. The CDR3 runs to 16 residues. The CDR3 bases are TGTGCCAGCAGCCTCGGGACAGGGAGTTTTAACACTGAAGCTTTCTTT. This translates into CASSLGTGSFNTEAFF.

This CDR3 is CSVRWTVREKLFF. The CDR3 DNA follows: TGCAGCGTTCGCTGGACAGTCAGGGAAAAACTGTTTTTT. The chain carries TRBV29-1 and TRBJ1-4, with D maybe TRBD1 (6 bases). Trimming pared 5 bases from V and 8 bases from J, leaving 15 bases between. The length of the CDR3 is 13 residues. The V gene's germline CDR1 is SQVTM and CDR2 ANQGSEA. Filled out from reference TRBV29-1 and TRBJ1-4, the complete variable domain reads SAVISQKPSRDICQRGTSLTIQCQVDSQVTMMFWYRQQPGQSLTLIATANQGSEATYESGFVIDKFPISRPNLTFSTLTVSNMSPEDSSIYLCSVRWTVREKLFFGSGTQLSVL.